This T cell receptor (beta chain) came from a study of cytomegalovirus exposure and HLA in healthy donors. Study-wide findings and caveats: One later analysis reportedly identified an Asian-associated ancestry cluster that showed fewer N-insertions than the approximately 700-donor mean. Common viral pathogens seemed to be connected with several of the most significant clusters, according to a later analysis.

Germline CDR1 GTSNPN, CDR2 SVGIG (reference sequence). Trimming took off 0 bases at V and 1 base at J, with 13 bases between the two ends. The CDR3 length is 16 residues. As concerns this clone: Its antigen is as yet unknown.

The PCR made use of 60 Vbeta and 13 Jbeta primers. Sequencing used immunoSEQ multiplex PCR; TCRdb keeps in-frame clones, though not all of them. The sample spans 150,000 to 200,000 clones; the ten largest clones claim about 0.8%. The sequence came from a woman younger than 35 in good health and CMV-seropositive. The sample taken for sequencing was PBMCs. The chain uses TRBV30 and TRBJ2-4, with D perhaps matching TRBD2 (6 bases). The CDR3 reads CAWSVQYAGAKNIQYF. CDR3 nucleotides: TGTGCCTGGAGTGTACAGTATGCGGGGGCCAAAAACATTCAGTACTTC. Supplemented by reference TRBV30 and TRBJ2-4, the full variable domain reads SQTIHQWPATLVQPVGSPLSLECTVEGTSNPNLYWYRQAAGRGLQLLFYSVGIGQISSEVPQNLSASRPQDRQFILSSKKLLLSDSGFYLCAWSVQYAGAKNIQYFGAGTRLSVL.